These 16 T cell receptor beta chains originate from one sample sequenced in a study of blood T cells in healthy people across ages. A second PCR of about 6 to 12 cycles used a sample-barcoded 5' primer and a J-beta primer mix. MiXCR, run by TCRdb on the 5' RACE reads, gives a single entry per CDR3 protein. The sample yields fewer than 1,000,000 distinct CDR3 sequences, more than 40% seen once. Source material: blood. The source is a man between 60 and 75 years old in good health.

Remarks on this clonotype: At one boundary the junction diverges from the germline segment, which might be a read error. This chain joins TRBV3-1 and TRBJ1-5; D gene unclear. The CDR3 is 13 residues long. The V gene's germline CDR1 is LGHDT and CDR2 YNNKEL (reference sequence). CDR3: CTSGLLGSQPQHF. CDR3 coding DNA: TGTACCAGCGGTCTCTTAGGAAGTCAGCCCCAGCATTTT.

A few counts support this clonotype. The genes are TRBV7-2 and TRBJ2-4; the match to TRBD1 covers 9 bases. Germline CDR1 reads SGHTA; CDR2 reads FQGNSA. The CDR3 runs to 15 residues. After removal of 5 bases from V and 2 bases from J, the junction contained 4 bases not matched to a gene. In DNA form, the CDR3 reads TGTGCCAGCAGCCCGGGACAGGGAACCAAAAACATTCAGTACTTC. Residues: CASSPGQGTKNIQYF.

The CDR3 coding sequence is TGTGCCAGCAGCCCCGACAGGGCGGAGGGTGAAAAACTGTTTTTT. It translates to CASSPDRAEGEKLFF. This chain connects TRBV27 to TRBJ1-4, with 7 bases aligning to TRBD1. The CDR3 has 15 residues. Trimming at V came to 6 bases and at J to 7 bases, leaving 11 bases not matched to a gene. Germline assignment: CDR1 MNHEY and CDR2 SMNVEV (reference sequence).

This chain links TRBV12-3 or TRBV12-4 with TRBJ2-1, with 8 bases that match TRBD2. J gave up 7 bases and V 7 bases, and 9 bases lay outside the gene matches. The CDR3 totals 14 residues. CDR3 protein: CASTQSSGVNEQFF. The DNA of the CDR3 is TGTGCCAGCACCCAGAGTAGCGGGGTAAATGAGCAGTTCTTC.

This chain joins TRBV6-6 and TRBJ2-3; 13 positions agree with TRBD2. The CDR3 is 15 amino acids. The germline V gene encodes CDR1 MNHNY and CDR2 SVGAGI (reference sequence). V was clipped by 7 bases and J by 7 bases; unmatched bases: 8. The chain's CDR3 is CASTETSGGPYTQYF. In DNA, the CDR3 is TGTGCCAGCACCGAGACTAGCGGGGGGCCCTATACGCAGTATTTT.

This clonotype has only a few counts. CDR3 bases: TGCGCCAGCAGACGACCAGGGGTAACTGAAGCTTTCTTT. Translation gives CASRRPGVTEAFF. The gene calls are TRBV4-1 and TRBJ1-1, with a weak D call TRBD1 (6 bases). In germline, CDR1 is MGHRA, CDR2 YSYEKL. V was pared by 6 bases and J by 5 bases, with 13 bases between. The CDR3 extends over 13 amino acids.

CDR3 protein: CATSDRPHGDTQYF. Here the CDR3 DNA reads TGTGCCACCAGTGATCGGCCTCATGGAGATACGCAGTATTTT. This chain joins TRBV24-1 and TRBJ2-3, with unresolved D. The CDR3 length is 14 residues. Looked up from germline, CDR1 is KGHDR and CDR2 is SFDVKD. Trimming shortened V by 3 bases and J by 5 bases, and 11 bases separated the two germline ends.

This clonotype was picked up one time. V is TRBV5-1 and J is TRBJ1-1; D is unresolved. V was cut by 4 bases and J by 0 bases, with 13 bases left in between. The CDR3 is 15 residues long. In germline, CDR1 is SGHRS, CDR2 YFSETQ. Written as DNA, the CDR3 is TGCGCCAGCAGCCCGGAGCCGGGGATGAACACTGAAGCTTTCTTT. Residues: CASSPEPGMNTEAFF.

This clonotype was detected only a few times. The chain joins TRBV5-6 to TRBJ2-4; 8 positions match TRBD2. The CDR3 has 13 residues. Trimming took 1 base from V and 15 from J; bases not matched to a gene: 9. The V gene's germline CDR1 is SGHDT and CDR2 YYEEEE. The CDR3, as DNA: TGTGCCAGCAGCTTGTATGCGACTAGCGCTTTGTACTTC. Its translation is CASSLYATSALYF.

This chain joins TRBV29-1 and TRBJ2-5; D call uncertain. The J call may not be correct, given that the DNA end is closer to TRBJ2-7. This CDR3 has 12 residues. The germline gives CDR1 SQVTM, CDR2 ANQGSEA. The CDR3, as DNA: TGCAGCGTTCGAGATACTACCTACGAGCAGTACTTC. This sequence encodes CSVRDTTYEQYF.

This clonotype has more than one count but fewer than ten. This chain connects TRBV4-1 to TRBJ2-1, with D perhaps TRBD1 (6 bases). The CDR3 extends over 16 amino acids. Germline V lookup: CDR1 MGHRA, CDR2 YSYEKL. Trimming cost V 1 base and J 7 bases, with 17 bases left between them. CDR3 protein: CASSQVVTGPVNEQFF. In nucleotides, the CDR3 is TGCGCCAGCAGCCAAGTTGTTACAGGGCCCGTAAATGAGCAGTTCTTC.

The gene calls are TRBV18 and TRBJ2-3; no clear D. Germline lookup yields CDR1 KGHSH and CDR2 LQKENI. The CDR3 has 13 amino acids. The V end lost 3 bases, the J end lost 2 bases, and 6 bases lay between the germline ends. CDR3 nucleotide sequence: TGTGCCAGCTCACCGAGAGACACAGATACGCAGTATTTT. Amino acid sequence: CASSPRDTDTQYF.

The chain is built from TRBV6-1 and TRBJ1-5; D gene unclear. Germline loops: CDR1 MNHNS, CDR2 SASEGT. The V end lost 5 bases, the J end lost 7 bases, and 15 bases lay between the germline ends. This CDR3 comprises 14 residues. The CDR3 region has the DNA TGTGCCAGCAGTTGGGGTGGGTCGCAGCAGCCCCAGCATTTT. Protein sequence: CASSWGGSQQPQHF.

The chain is built from TRBV18 and TRBJ2-5, with D possibly TRBD1 on 6 matching bases. The CDR3 runs to 14 residues. Germline assignment: CDR1 KGHSH and CDR2 LQKENI. The V and J ends lost 2 bases and 2 bases respectively, with 9 bases between them. The DNA of the CDR3 is TGTGCCAGCTCACCATATGGACAGCAAGAGACCCAGTACTTC. Its translation is CASSPYGQQETQYF.

The gene calls are TRBV10-2 and TRBJ1-5; 7 positions agree with TRBD1. This CDR3 has 15 residues. The V gene end was trimmed by 0 bases and the J gene end by 5 bases; junction bases not matched to a gene: 4. Germline CDR1 reads WSHSY; CDR2 reads SAAADI. DNA for the CDR3: TGCGCCAGCAGTGAGTCGAGACAGGGAGATCAGCCCCAGCATTTT. Translated: CASSESRQGDQPQHF.

This clonotype was picked up many times. The gene calls are TRBV5-6 and TRBJ1-2; D not resolved. CDR3 length: 14 residues. Per the germline V gene, CDR1 is SGHDT and CDR2 is YYEEEE. Trimming removed 0 bases from V and 5 bases from J, with 11 bases in between. CDR3 in amino acids: CASSLGAQEYGYTF. The DNA for the CDR3 is TGTGCCAGCAGCTTGGGGGCTCAGGAGTATGGCTACACCTTC.